The sequence of this T cell receptor beta chain was determined in a study of a mutant IDH1 vaccine in newly diagnosed glioma. Measured with immunoSEQ multiplex PCR; TCRdb has only the in-frame clones, and not every one. The sample contains 50,000 or so clones, roughly 84% of which appear only once. Time point described: week 47, end of study. The vaccine gave 300 ug of a 20-mer mutant IDH1 peptide subcutaneously per dose. CDR1 is MRHNA, CDR2 SNTAGT, per germline. The CDR3 is made up of 15 amino acids. Trimming took 6 bases from V and 2 from J; bases not matched to a gene: 5. A note on this clone: Its target is unknown.

Specimen: PBMCs, collected from a glioma patient whose treatment included an IDH1 peptide vaccine. V gene TRBV6-4 combines with J gene TRBJ2-1, with 9 nucleotides matching TRBD2. The clonotype comes from a young woman with glioma. Some clones in this sample may be carry-over from other donors' samples. The CDR3 nucleotides read TGTGCCAGCAGCGATAGCGGGGGAGCCTACAATGAGCAGTTCTTC. Protein: CASSDSGGAYNEQFF.